This TCR beta chain was identified in a study of T cells in Graves' hyperthyroidism and ophthalmopathy. Whole-study results and caveats: A 13 V-J signature model discriminated ophthalmopathy versus stable hyperthyroidism.

The germline CDR1 and CDR2 sequences are MNHEY and SVGAGI. The V and J ends lost 4 bases and 6 bases, in that order; junction bases with no gene match: 6. This CDR3 spans 15 amino acids. This clonotype was detected only a few times. The antigen is not known. Patients were excluded for uncontrolled infection, other autoimmune disease, pregnancy or lactation. Using RNA transcripts as the source, TCR beta CDR3 regions were amplified. An initial round of RT-PCR targeting the TCR CDR3 relied on the HTBI primer set. In TCRdb, the multiplex PCR reads were re-called with MiXCR into one record per CDR3 protein. Of hundreds of thousands of distinct CDR3 sequences listed, 38% are singletons.

The sequence was obtained from a man between 18 and 29 years old with Graves' hyperthyroidism. The source material was blood. The chain is built from TRBV6-5 and TRBJ2-2; 9 bases align to TRBD2. The CDR3 is CASSLGLARAGELFF. CDR3 DNA: TGTGCCAGCAGTTTGGGACTAGCTCGCGCCGGGGAGCTGTTTTTT.